The T cell receptor beta chain described here comes from a study of OX40 agonist ivuxolimab in advanced cancers. Study-level information: Antecedent anti-PD-1, anti-PD-L1 or anti-CTLA-4 therapy was permissible, with 30% to 50% having received some.

Clones were read by immunoSEQ multiplex PCR, and TCRdb kept only the in-frame ones, dropping some. The repertoire holds tens of thousands of clones, around 80% seen once, with around 1.1% in the top ten. This clone has just a few counts. Its specificity is not known. People who had autoimmune disease history or systemic immunosuppression were excluded. With baseline, cycle 4 day 1, and cycle 7 day 1 as timepoints, blood was sampled. General study findings and limits: Average numbers of expanded clones were greater in CD8+ T cells than in CD4+.

Trimming cost V 0 bases and J 6 bases; bases outside gene matches: 7. In germline, CDR1 is LNHNV, CDR2 YYDKDF (reference sequence). The CDR3 runs 17 residues. The clonotype originates from an adult with an advanced solid tumor such as melanoma, head and neck, liver or kidney cancer. This chain uses TRBV15 with TRBJ1-6; 8 nucleotides agree with TRBD1. Here the sequenced sample was CD4+ or CD8+ T cells sorted from blood, taken in a trial of the OX40 agonist ivuxolimab. The CDR3 bases are TGTGCCACCAGCAGAGATCCAAAAGGACAGGGTAATTCACCCCTCCACTTT. Protein product: CATSRDPKGQGNSPLHF.